This T cell receptor (beta chain) was recorded in a study of CXCR4 blockade with PD-1 therapy in pancreatic cancer. Libraries were prepared by immunoSEQ multiplex PCR; TCRdb keeps only in-frame clonotypes and omits some of them. The table lists nearly 6,000 clones, approximately 40% of them singletons. The archived tumor blocks came from patients without neoadjuvant therapy before resection. Per germline, CDR1 MDHEN and CDR2 SYDVKM. Trimming stripped 4 bases from V and 2 bases from J, with 8 bases between. There are 13 residues in the CDR3. The V call is TRBV28, the J call TRBJ2-5, with a possible D match to TRBD1 (6 bases). Sequenced material: tumor tissue. This TCR derives from a human donor with pancreatic ductal adenocarcinoma. CDR3 in DNA: TGTGCCAGCAGTTACAGGGAGCAAGAGACCCAGTACTTC. Protein: CASSYREQETQYF.